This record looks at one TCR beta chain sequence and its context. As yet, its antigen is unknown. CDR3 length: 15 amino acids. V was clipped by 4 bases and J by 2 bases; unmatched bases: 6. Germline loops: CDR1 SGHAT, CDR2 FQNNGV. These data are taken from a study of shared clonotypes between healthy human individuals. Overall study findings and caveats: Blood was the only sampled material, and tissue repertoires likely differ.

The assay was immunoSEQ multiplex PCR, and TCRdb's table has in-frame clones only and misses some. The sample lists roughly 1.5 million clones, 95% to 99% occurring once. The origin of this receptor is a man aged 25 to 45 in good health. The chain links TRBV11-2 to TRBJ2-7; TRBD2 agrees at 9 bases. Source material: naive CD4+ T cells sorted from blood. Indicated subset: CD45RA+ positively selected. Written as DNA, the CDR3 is TGTGCCAGCAGCTCACTTAGCGGGAGAACCTACGAGCAGTACTTC. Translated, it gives CASSSLSGRTYEQYF.